This T cell receptor (beta chain) derives from a study of blood T cell repertoires in COVID-19. In the study overall: Acute and convalescent COVID-19 specimens originated in the United States, Italy and Spain. Sources were T cells, B-cell-depleted T cells, or PBMCs; the material itself was cDNA or gDNA.

Only a few counts were recorded for this clone. Under the authors' procedure: Nucleated cell number was recorded as an estimate derived from reference gene primer amplification. TCRdb keeps only in-frame clones here, not all; method: immunoSEQ multiplex PCR. That table furnishes V, J and clone size, whereas the DNA furnished D and trimming. The table lists roughly 250,000 clones, around 82% of them singletons, with 4% to 6% in the top ten. CDR3 length equals 13 residues. The TCR comes from an elderly woman with active or convalescent COVID-19. The rearrangement links TRBV21-1 to TRBJ1-6. TRBV21-1 counts as a pseudogene. The sequencing sample was made of peripheral blood. CDR3 sequence (DNA): TGTGCCAGCCTCGGGTCCCTCCATTCACCCCTCCACTTT. It specifies CASLGSLHSPLHF.